These 29 T cell receptor beta chains share one sample of origin, sequenced in a study of CD8 T cells in ankylosing spondylitis. Study conclusions and caveats: Among TCR beta sequences, a motif of eight highly homologous variants appeared characteristic of ankylosing spondylitis blood.

These receptors have no identified antigens. TCRdb reprocessed the 5' RACE reads with MiXCR, giving one entry per CDR3 protein. The sample yields hundreds of thousands of distinct CDR3 sequences, roughly 15% seen once. The sample was blood, either unsorted or a sorted T cell fraction (not recorded which). All receptors come from a male donor with ankylosing spondylitis.

This clonotype has a handful of counts. The chain combines TRBV6-2 or TRBV6-3 with TRBJ2-3; 7 bases line up with TRBD2. The germline CDR1 and CDR2 sequences are MNHEY and SVGEGT. The trim removed 0 bases at V and 7 bases at J, leaving 4 bases unmatched. CDR3 length: 14 residues. This CDR3 is CASSYSGLPNTQYF. CDR3 bases: TGTGCCAGCAGTTACTCGGGACTACCAAATACGCAGTATTTT.

This clonotype came up a few times. The chain links TRBV2 to TRBJ2-7; the D gene is possibly TRBD1 (6 bases). The CDR3 covers 14 residues. Germline assignment: CDR1 SNHLY and CDR2 FYNNEI. V lost 6 bases and J lost 3, with 15 bases in between. CDR3 in DNA: TGTGCCAGCAGCCAGACAGGCACAAGCTACGAGCAGTACTTC. Its translation: CASSQTGTSYEQYF.

The J gene is TRBJ1-5, the V gene TRBV9; unclear D gene. The CDR3 spans 13 residues. The V gene's germline CDR1 is SGDLS and CDR2 YYNGEE. V shed 0 bases and J shed 7 bases, with 8 bases lying between them. The CDR3 DNA reads TGTGCCAGCAGCGTAGCTGAACGGCAGCCCCAGCATTTT. Its translation: CASSVAERQPQHF. The whole variable domain, filled in from reference TRBV9 and TRBJ1-5, reads DSGVTQTPKHLITATGQRVTLRCSPRSGDLSVYWYQQSLDQGLQFLIQYYNGEERAKGNILERFSAQQFPDLHSELNLSSLELGDSALYFCASSVAERQPQHFGDGTRLSIL.

V usage is TRBV3-1 and J usage is TRBJ1-1; D unclear. The V and J ends lost 4 bases and 10 bases respectively, with 16 bases between them. CDR1 is LGHDT, CDR2 YNNKEL, per germline (reference sequence). The CDR3 runs to 13 residues. The CDR3 loop is CASSPRGSGRAFF. The DNA of the CDR3 is TGTGCCAGCAGCCCCCGAGGGTCGGGGAGAGCTTTCTTT. Variable domain in full (rest from reference TRBV3-1 and TRBJ1-1): DTAVSQTPKYLVTQMGNDKSIKCEQNLGHDTMYWYKQDSKKFLKIMFSYNNKELIINETVPNRFSPKSPDKAHLNLHINSLELGDSAVYFCASSPRGSGRAFFGQGTRLTVV.

The V gene is TRBV7-3, the J gene TRBJ2-2; possible D gene TRBD2, 6 bases. CDR3 length equals 13 residues. Per the germline V gene, CDR1 is SGHTA and CDR2 is FQGTGA. Trimming took off 3 bases at V and 6 bases at J, with 8 bases between the two ends. CDR3 bases: TGTGCCAGCAGCTTTGGGACTTCCGGGGAGCTGTTTTTT. Translated: CASSFGTSGELFF.

This chain uses TRBV7-2 with TRBJ2-4; 7 positions match TRBD2. Germline V gives CDR1 SGHTA, CDR2 FQGNSA. V lost 2 bases and J lost 5; bases outside the gene matches: 6. There are 15 residues in the CDR3. The CDR3 DNA sequence: TGTGCCAGCAGCTTATGGGAGGGAACACAAAACATTCAGTACTTC. Residues: CASSLWEGTQNIQYF.

In this sample, this clonotype turned up a few times. The genes are TRBV6-2 or TRBV6-3 and TRBJ2-2, with D tentatively TRBD1 or TRBD2 (5 bases each). This CDR3 has 15 amino acids. Germline V gene lookup returns CDR1 MNHEY and CDR2 SVGEGT. Trimming left V 5 bases short and J 1 base short, with 11 bases between. The CDR3 region has the DNA TGTGCCAGCAGTCTCGGGGCTTTGAACACCGGGGAGCTGTTTTTT. Translating it yields CASSLGALNTGELFF.

CDR3 DNA sequence: TGTGCCAGCAGCTTATGGTCGCAGGGAGAAAGGGATACGCAGTATTTT. It codes for CASSLWSQGERDTQYF. J is TRBJ2-3 and V is TRBV7-2; either TRBD1 or TRBD2 may fit D (5 bases each). CDR3 length: 16 amino acids. Germline CDR1 and CDR2: SGHTA and FQGNSA. V shed 2 bases and J shed 6 bases, with 18 bases lying between them.

This rearrangement joins TRBV3-1 to TRBJ2-7; perhaps TRBD1 as D (5 bases). Germline CDR1 and CDR2: LGHDT and YNNKEL (reference sequence). The germline V and J ends were trimmed by 4 bases and 2 bases, with 15 bases remaining between them. The CDR3 contains 15 residues. For the CDR3, the DNA is TGTGCCAGCAGCCGAGGAACAGGTCCTACCTACGAGCAGTACTTC. Amino acid sequence: CASSRGTGPTYEQYF.

This clonotype was detected ten times or more. The genes are TRBV6-5 and TRBJ2-7; D may correspond to TRBD1 or TRBD2 (5 bases each). CDR3 length: 12 residues. V dropped 6 bases and J dropped 3 bases, with 9 bases sitting between them. Germline V gene sequence: CDR1 MNHEY, CDR2 SVGAGI. CDR3: CASSRDGYEQYF. For the CDR3, the DNA is TGTGCCAGCAGCCGGGACGGCTACGAGCAGTACTTC.

This clonotype was seen many times. Here the CDR3 DNA reads TGCGCCAGCAGCAGCGGACAGGGGAACTACGAGCAGTACTTC. Translated: CASSSGQGNYEQYF. The gene calls are TRBV5-1 and TRBJ2-7; TRBD1 matches at 9 bases. Trimming at V came to 4 bases and at J to 3 bases, leaving 5 bases not matched to a gene. Germline lookup yields CDR1 SGHRS and CDR2 YFSETQ. The CDR3 is 14 amino acids. Supplemented by reference TRBV5-1 and TRBJ2-7, the full variable domain reads KAGVTQTPRYLIKTRGQQVTLSCSPISGHRSVSWYQQTPGQGLQFLFEYFSETQRNKGNFPGRFSGRQFSNSRSEMNVSTLELGDSALYLCASSSGQGNYEQYFGPGTRLTVT.

This clonotype occurred many times. The chain has TRBV29-1 and TRBJ1-6; the D gene is possibly TRBD1 (5 bases). Germline CDR1 is SQVTM and CDR2 is ANQGSEA. The CDR3 extends over 13 amino acids. V lost 4 bases, J lost 7 bases, and 11 bases lay in between. The CDR3 sequence is CSVGDPGNSPLHF. CDR3 DNA: TGCAGCGTTGGGGACCCAGGGAATTCACCCCTCCACTTT.

This sequence joins TRBV20-1 and TRBJ1-1; 8 bases line up with TRBD1. Germline V CDR1 and CDR2: DFQATT, SNEGSKA (reference sequence). CDR3 length: 12 residues. J was trimmed by 6 bases and V by 6 bases; bases with no gene match: 6. The CDR3 here is CSAFRGLAEAFF. The CDR3 nucleotides are TGCAGTGCCTTCAGGGGGCTGGCTGAAGCTTTCTTT.

This clonotype has a single count. The chain combines TRBV5-6 with TRBJ2-7; TRBD1 or TRBD2 may be the D gene (5 bases each). Germline assignment: CDR1 SGHDT and CDR2 YYEEEE. Trimming left V 4 bases short and J 5 bases short, with 19 bases between. The CDR3 has 15 amino acids. The CDR3 DNA is TGTGCCAGCAGCCTCTGGGGGACCGCGGTTCACGAGCAGTACTTC. Its protein product is CASSLWGTAVHEQYF.

This clonotype was picked up a small number of times. This chain connects TRBV9 to TRBJ2-1, with 9 bases matching TRBD2. Germline CDR1 SGDLS, CDR2 YYNGEE. After removal of 0 bases from V and 5 bases from J, the junction contained 3 bases not matched to a gene. The CDR3 has 15 residues. The CDR3 reads CASSVESSGNNEQFF. The DNA of the CDR3 is TGTGCCAGCAGCGTAGAGTCTAGCGGGAACAATGAGCAGTTCTTC.

This clonotype was picked up many times. The germline gene is not matched at one end of the junction; a read error may be the cause. This chain uses TRBV7-7 with TRBJ2-5; perhaps TRBD1 as D (6 bases). The CDR3 has 14 residues. Germline CDR1 is SSHAT and CDR2 is FNYEAQ (reference sequence). The CDR3: CASSSTGGQETQYF. CDR3 DNA: TGTGCTAGCAGCTCGACAGGAGGCCAAGAGACCCAGTACTTC.

This clonotype was observed a handful of times. The chain employs TRBV11-1 and TRBJ2-1; 11 positions match TRBD2. This CDR3 spans 21 amino acids. V was clipped by 1 base and J by 4 bases; unmatched bases: 18. Germline lookup yields CDR1 SGHAT and CDR2 FQDESV (reference sequence). The CDR3 loop is CASSLGLVSSGTSGKYNEQFF. CDR3 sequence (DNA): TGTGCCAGCAGCTTAGGGTTGGTGAGTTCCGGGACTAGCGGAAAATACAATGAGCAGTTCTTC.

This clonotype was seen more than once but under ten times. This sequence joins TRBV10-3 and TRBJ2-6; 11 bases line up with TRBD2. This CDR3 comprises 18 residues. The V gene's germline CDR1 is ENHRY and CDR2 SYGVKD. The CDR3 loop reads CAIRASASGGSGANVLTF. The CDR3, as DNA: TGTGCTATAAGGGCCTCAGCTAGCGGGGGGTCTGGGGCCAACGTCCTGACTTTC.

A few counts support this clonotype. The chain carries TRBV6-2 or TRBV6-3 and TRBJ1-5; no clear D gene. The V gene lost 2 bases and the J gene lost 4 bases, with 6 bases spanning the gap. This CDR3 is 13 amino acids long. The germline CDR1 and CDR2 sequences are MNHEY and SVGEGT. CDR3 protein: CASSYVGNQPQHF. The DNA of the CDR3 is TGTGCCAGCAGTTACGTGGGAAATCAGCCCCAGCATTTT.

This chain links TRBV20-1 with TRBJ2-7; D is unresolved. Looked up from germline, CDR1 is DFQATT and CDR2 is SNEGSKA (reference sequence). Trimming cost V 3 bases and J 5 bases, with 8 bases left between them. This CDR3 contains 11 residues. The CDR3 is CSASPGDEQYF. The DNA of the CDR3 is TGCAGTGCTAGCCCCGGAGACGAGCAGTACTTC.

This clonotype has just a few counts. Written as DNA, the CDR3 is TGCGCCAGCAGCTTGGCCGTTAGCCGCGCTGAGCAGTTCTTC. This sequence encodes CASSLAVSRAEQFF. J is TRBJ2-1 and V is TRBV5-1; D not resolved. Trimming removed 0 bases at V and 9 bases at J, with 13 bases between. This CDR3 is built from 14 residues. CDR1 SGHRS and CDR2 YFSETQ come from the germline V gene.

This clonotype was seen only a few times. V is TRBV20-1 and J is TRBJ2-1, with D unresolved. The germline gives CDR1 DFQATT, CDR2 SNEGSKA (reference sequence). V lost 7 bases to trimming and J lost 4 bases, with 8 bases between them. The CDR3 extends over 11 amino acids. The DNA of the CDR3 is TGCAGTGTACGACTGTACAATGAGCAGTTCTTC. Its translation is CSVRLYNEQFF.

This clonotype was counted many times. This chain uses TRBV7-2 with TRBJ2-7; perhaps TRBD2 as D (5 bases). The CDR3 consists of 14 residues. Trimming took off 5 bases at V and 3 bases at J, with 14 bases between the two ends. CDR1 is SGHTA and CDR2 is FQGNSA in the germline V gene. The CDR3 loop is CASSPDGVDYEQYF. Written as DNA, the CDR3 is TGTGCCAGCAGCCCGGACGGGGTTGACTACGAGCAGTACTTC.

The chain combines TRBV7-3 with TRBJ1-2, with 7 nucleotides matching TRBD1. Losses at the gene ends were 4 bases for V and 8 bases for J; bases not matched to a gene: 7. There are 13 residues in the CDR3. From germline, CDR1 is SGHTA and CDR2 FQGTGA. CDR3 residues: CASSYRGGSGYTF. The CDR3 DNA is TGTGCCAGCAGCTACAGGGGCGGGAGCGGCTACACCTTC. Filled out from reference TRBV7-3 and TRBJ1-2, the complete variable domain reads GAGVSQTPSNKVTEKGKYVELRCDPISGHTALYWYRQSLGQGPEFLIYFQGTGAADDSGLPNDRFFAVRPEGSVSTLKIQRTERGDSAVYLCASSYRGGSGYTFGSGTRLTVV.

This clonotype was recorded many times. DNA for the CDR3: TGTGCCAGCAGCCCTCGGACAGGGCCCAATGAGCAGTTCTTC. It yields the protein CASSPRTGPNEQFF. The chain is built from TRBV9 and TRBJ2-1; the match to TRBD1 covers 8 bases. Germline V gene lookup returns CDR1 SGDLS and CDR2 YYNGEE. This CDR3 is 14 amino acids long. V trimming: 4 bases; J trimming: 6 bases; junction bases outside the gene matches: 6.

This clonotype has more than one count but fewer than ten. The chain links TRBV4-2 to TRBJ2-7; 10 bases fit TRBD2. The CDR3 totals 15 residues. CDR1 and CDR2 from the germline V gene are LGHNA and YNFKEQ. The V and J ends lost 3 bases and 6 bases, in that order; junction bases with no gene match: 8. The DNA for the CDR3 is TGTGCCAGCAGCCAGTTGAGCGGGAGGGCCACCGAGCAGTACTTC. Residues: CASSQLSGRATEQYF.

This clonotype was seen at least ten times. V is TRBV29-1 and J is TRBJ1-1, with 9 bases matching TRBD1. Germline values: CDR1 SQVTM, CDR2 ANQGSEA. The CDR3 is 13 residues long. Trimming took 6 bases from V and 11 from J; bases not matched to a gene: 13. CDR3 sequence reads: CSVAQGAVNAAFF. The CDR3 DNA reads as TGCAGCGTGGCACAGGGGGCGGTTAATGCGGCTTTCTTT.

The chain couples TRBV29-1 to TRBJ1-2, with a tentative D call TRBD1 (5 bases). With 4 bases removed from V and 4 bases from J, the gap between germline ends came to 10 bases. This CDR3 comprises 12 residues. The germline V gene has CDR1 SQVTM and CDR2 ANQGSEA. In DNA, the CDR3 is TGCAGCGTTGGGCGCGGGGGCTATGGCTACACCTTC. This encodes CSVGRGGYGYTF.

This clonotype was seen more than once but under ten times. The genes are TRBV28 and TRBJ2-7; 8 bases line up with TRBD1. The CDR3 consists of 18 residues. Trimming took 5 bases from V and 0 from J; bases not matched to a gene: 15. Germline CDR1 and CDR2: MDHEN and SYDVKM. The CDR3 sequence is CASSRLGQGRGSSYEQYF. DNA of the CDR3: TGTGCCAGCAGTCGGCTAGGACAGGGTCGGGGAAGCTCCTACGAGCAGTACTTC.